This T cell receptor (beta chain) was recovered during a study of CD8+ T cells in alopecia areata. Study background: Severity among treated patients was scored by the percentage of scalp area affected. General observations from the study: Especially in alopecia totalis/universalis, lesional scalp showed greater clonality than normal scalp did.

A note on this clone: Its matching antigen is unknown.

After isolation, RNA underwent reverse transcription to generate cDNA as the sequencing template. Profiled with immunoSEQ multiplex PCR; TCRdb holds only in-frame clones, not every one. Seen here are more than 200,000 clones, approximately 72% observed once, and the top ten hold over 1%. With 2 bases removed from V and 5 bases from J, the gap between germline ends came to 13 bases. The CDR3 loop spans 14 amino acids. Germline V gene data show CDR1 as MNHNS and CDR2 as SASEGT. Indicated treatment: oral pan-JAK inhibitor, 5-10 mg twice daily. The chain joins TRBV6-1 to TRBJ2-7, with D tentatively TRBD1 (5 bases). Material: CD4+ T cells sorted from blood, obtained between weeks 43 and 45, from a patient treated with tofacitinib. This TCR came from a human donor with alopecia areata. This chain's CDR3 is CASSELLQGNEQYF. The CDR3 bases are TGTGCCAGCAGTGAACTACTTCAGGGCAACGAGCAGTACTTC.